This T cell receptor beta chain comes out of a study of neurological immune-mediated disorders. Germline-derived CDR1 and CDR2 are ENHRY and SYGVKD. CDR3 size: 16 residues. V lost 0 bases, J lost 3 bases, and 14 bases lay in between. Study-wide results and limits: Across subjects, expanded clones had no CDR3 amino acid sequences in common, pointing to private repertoires in all groups. HTLV-1-associated myelopathy ranked highest for TCR clonal expansion and multiple sclerosis lowest, beneath healthy controls.

TCRdb re-called the 5' RACE reads with MiXCR, one entry per CDR3 protein. The sample records about 74,000 distinct CDR3 sequences, 5.2% being singletons. Ten or more counts support this clonotype. Antigen unknown. The sequenced material came from PBMCs. V and J are TRBV10-3 and TRBJ1-1; D not resolved. This sequence originates from a man younger than 30 with multiple sclerosis. CDR3 DNA: TGTGCCATCAGTGAGTCGGACTGGTTAAGAGACACTGAAGCTTTCTTT. Amino acids: CAISESDWLRDTEAFF.